This T cell receptor beta chain was sequenced during a study of blood T cell repertoires in COVID-19. At the level of the study: Sites in the United States, Italy and Spain provided acute and convalescent COVID-19 samples. The cDNA or gDNA used as material had been derived from T cells, B-cell-depleted T cells, or PBMCs.

The Seattle site enrolled patients during active infection and followed them longitudinally. V lost 4 bases, J lost 5 bases, and 15 bases lay in between. The CDR3 has 14 residues. Germline V gene sequence: CDR1 PRHDT, CDR2 FYEKMQ (reference sequence). Original processing notes: Estimation of nucleated cell counts was performed using reference gene primer amplification. TCRdb's table, derived via immunoSEQ multiplex PCR, lists solely in-frame clones and lacks some. V and J calls and clone size are as listed in that table; D and trimming were resolved from the DNA. The sample includes some 260,000 clones, approximately 89% of them seen just once.

The clonotype comes from a woman in her sixties or seventies with COVID-19, enrolled during active disease. Sequencing input: peripheral blood. The V gene is TRBV13, the J gene TRBJ2-7; D perhaps matches TRBD1 (6 bases). The CDR3 protein is CASSSGTSLHEQYF. CDR3 DNA sequence: TGTGCCAGCAGCTCTGGGACAAGCCTCCACGAGCAGTACTTC.